This TCR beta chain appears in the sequencing data of a study of monozygotic twins with inflammatory bowel disease. Each TCR library used about 3,500 ng of total RNA. TCRdb reprocessed the 5' RACE reads and stores each CDR3 protein as one record, lacking DNA. The sample has fewer than 550,000 distinct CDR3 sequences. Study conclusions and caveats: Twins with IBD had fewer clonotypes in common with others than healthy twins, particularly during disease activity. Separate T cell subtypes could not be resolved from one another. Repertoire likeness was no different across concordant and discordant twins, perhaps owing to restricted power.

CDR3 length equals 12 residues. The germline CDR1 and CDR2 sequences are ENHRY and SYGVKD. Of note for this clonotype: Its antigen is unidentified.

This clonotype was obtained from a human donor with ulcerative colitis or Crohn's disease, or a healthy co-twin of an affected twin (not recorded which). This chain joins TRBV10-3 and TRBJ2-5; TCRdb reports TRBD2, a call that lacks DNA to check it against. Sequencing was done on a sample of blood. The CDR3 protein is CAIGIGRETQYF.